These 26 T cell receptor beta chains originate from one sample sequenced in a study of blood T cell repertoires in COVID-19. Libraries were prepared by immunoSEQ multiplex PCR; TCRdb keeps only in-frame clonotypes and omits some of them. The sample holds some 170,000 clones; 75% to 80% are singletons and the top ten take around 8.9%. The sequenced sample was peripheral blood. The source is a woman between 45 and 60 years old with active or convalescent COVID-19.

CDR3 coding DNA: TGCAGCGTTGAAGGTCTACAGGGGGATCGCTCCTACGAGCAGTACTTC. Its protein is CSVEGLQGDRSYEQYF. The V call is TRBV29-1, the J call TRBJ2-7, with TRBD1 matching over 8 bases. V was clipped by 1 base and J by 0 bases; unmatched bases: 8. CDR1 is SQVTM and CDR2 is ANQGSEA in the germline V gene. The CDR3 runs 16 residues.

The chain joins TRBV7-9 to TRBJ2-1, with 8 bases identical to TRBD2. The CDR3 has 13 residues. Germline CDR1 is SEHNR and CDR2 is FQNEAQ (reference sequence). V was clipped by 4 bases and J by 6 bases; unmatched bases: 2. The CDR3 sequence: CASSSGTSNEQFF. CDR3 coding DNA: TGTGCCAGCAGCTCAGGGACTAGCAATGAGCAGTTCTTC.

CDR3 nucleotides: TGTGCCAGCAGCGGGGACAGGGGTACTGAAGCTTTCTTT. This encodes CASSGDRGTEAFF. The chain combines TRBV7-3 with TRBJ1-1; 10 bases are shared with TRBD1. CDR3 size: 13 residues. Trimming cost V 5 bases and J 5 bases; bases outside gene matches: 2. Germline V lookup: CDR1 SGHTA, CDR2 FQGTGA.

This chain connects TRBV3-1 (or the pseudogene TRBV3-2) to TRBJ2-3, with 7 nucleotides matching TRBD2. Germline V CDR1 and CDR2: LGHDT, YNNKEL (reference sequence). Losses at the gene ends were 7 bases for V and 1 base for J; bases not matched to a gene: 14. The CDR3 is 17 residues long. Written as DNA, the CDR3 is TGTGCCAGCAAGCGGGGAGTCCCCAGGGCTGGCACAGATACGCAGTATTTT. It codes for CASKRGVPRAGTDTQYF.

The chain's CDR3 is CASSTQRGPQSPLHF. The CDR3 DNA sequence: TGTGCCAGTAGTACCCAGAGAGGGCCGCAATCACCCCTCCACTTT. The gene calls are TRBV19 and TRBJ1-6; D is unclear. There are 15 residues in the CDR3. V gave up 4 bases and J gave up 10 bases, with 17 bases separating them. Germline V gene sequence: CDR1 LNHDA, CDR2 SQIVND (reference sequence).

The DNA for the CDR3 is TGCGCCAGCAGCTTGAAGGGACAGGGGAGCCGAAGCACTGAAGCTTTCTTT. Encoded protein: CASSLKGQGSRSTEAFF. J is TRBJ1-1 and V is TRBV5-1; 10 nucleotides match TRBD1. The CDR3 covers 17 residues. CDR1 is SGHRS, CDR2 YFSETQ, per germline. J gave up 4 bases and V 1 base, and 10 bases lay outside the gene matches.

V gene TRBV20-1 combines with J gene TRBJ1-1; no reliable D call. V gave up 3 bases and J gave up 1 base, with 9 bases separating them. Germline V gene sequence: CDR1 DFQATT, CDR2 SNEGSKA (reference sequence). The CDR3 runs to 13 residues. The CDR3: CSASVGRNTEAFF. The CDR3 region has the DNA TGCAGTGCTAGTGTGGGCAGGAACACTGAAGCTTTCTTT.

The CDR3 bases are TGTGCCAGCAGCTTAGGAGCAGGGAACCAAGCTAACTATGGCTACACCTTC. This translates into CASSLGAGNQANYGYTF. The chain combines TRBV7-6 with TRBJ1-2, with a possible D match to TRBD1 (5 bases). V lost 1 base and J 0 bases, leaving 15 bases between the germline ends. The germline V gene encodes CDR1 SGHVS and CDR2 FNYEAQ. There are 17 residues in the CDR3.

The chain uses TRBV30 and TRBJ1-2; no clear D gene. The CDR3 spans 13 residues. Trimming cost V 2 bases and J 4 bases, with 11 bases left between them. CDR1 and CDR2 from the germline V gene are GTSNPN and SVGIG (reference sequence). CDR3 region: CAWSPPGTYGYTF. The DNA for the CDR3 is TGTGCCTGGAGTCCCCCGGGAACCTATGGCTACACCTTC.

The rearrangement links TRBV7-2 to TRBJ1-2; TRBD1 matches 7 bases. The J segment lost 5 bases and the V segment lost 5 bases, leaving 5 bases of the junction unmatched. Germline loops: CDR1 SGHTA, CDR2 FQGNSA. The length of the CDR3 is 13 residues. CDR3 bases: TGTGCCAGCAGCCAAAGGACAGGTTATGGCTACACCTTC. Translating it yields CASSQRTGYGYTF.

Only a few counts were recorded for this clone. The gene calls are TRBV7-8 and TRBJ2-7, with 8 bases identical to TRBD2. The CDR3 sequence is 15 residues long. From germline, CDR1 is SGHVS and CDR2 FQNEAQ. With V trimmed by 4 bases and J by 3 bases, 8 bases remained unmatched. CDR3 sequence reads: CASSSKIAGSYEQYF. CDR3 coding DNA: TGTGCCAGCAGCTCGAAAATAGCGGGAAGCTACGAGCAGTACTTC.

V and J are TRBV5-1 and TRBJ2-5; 15 bases are a match to TRBD2. V was pared by 4 bases and J by 4 bases, with 11 bases of the junction left unmatched. The CDR3 is 18 residues long. Germline CDR1 reads SGHRS; CDR2 reads YFSETQ. CDR3 nucleotides: TGCGCCAGCAGCCCGGGGACTAGCGGGGGGAACGGCGGAGAGACCCAGTACTTC. Amino acid sequence: CASSPGTSGGNGGETQYF.

The chain couples TRBV5-5 to TRBJ1-5, with D hard to call. V was trimmed by 1 base and J by 1 base, leaving 9 bases between them. The V gene's germline CDR1 is SGHKS and CDR2 YYEKEE (reference sequence). The CDR3 extends over 15 amino acids. CDR3 amino acids: CASSLYEGSNQPQHF. The CDR3 bases are TGTGCCAGCAGCTTGTACGAGGGAAGCAATCAGCCCCAGCATTTT.

This rearrangement joins TRBV6-1 to TRBJ1-2; 8 nucleotides agree with TRBD1. V dropped 1 base and J dropped 7; count of bases not matched to a gene: 2. The CDR3 length is 13 residues. Germline V lookup: CDR1 MNHNS, CDR2 SASEGT. Here the CDR3 DNA reads TGTGCCAGCAGTGAAGGGACAGGGTTTGGCTACACCTTC. Amino acid sequence: CASSEGTGFGYTF.

V usage is TRBV12-3 or TRBV12-4 and J usage is TRBJ2-7; maybe TRBD2 (6 bases). Trimming pared 7 bases from V and 4 bases from J, leaving 14 bases between. CDR3 size: 13 residues. CDR3 region: CASNPGRGYEQYF. DNA for the CDR3: TGTGCCAGCAACCCCGGGCGGGGTTACGAGCAGTACTTC.

This chain joins TRBV14 and TRBJ2-1; D may be TRBD1 (6 bases). V shed 2 bases and J shed 2 bases, with 16 bases lying between them. CDR3 size: 17 residues. CDR1 and CDR2 from the germline V gene are SGHDN and FVKESK. CDR3 protein: CASSQTAGTNAYNEQFF. CDR3 nucleotides: TGTGCCAGCAGCCAAACAGCCGGGACAAATGCCTACAATGAGCAGTTCTTC.

As concerns this clone: One end of the junction fails to match germline, which may point to a read error. This chain joins TRBV7-7 and TRBJ2-5; 8 positions match TRBD2. The CDR3 covers 16 residues. CDR1 is SSHAT, CDR2 FNYEAQ, per germline (reference sequence). CDR3 region: CASSPQPAGAGETQYF. The CDR3 nucleotides read TGTGCTAGCAGCCCGCAGCCAGCGGGGGCTGGGGAGACCCAGTACTTC.

The chain joins TRBV30 to TRBJ2-1; perhaps TRBD2 as D (6 bases). The V gene lost 0 bases and the J gene lost 9 bases, with 15 bases spanning the gap. There are 14 residues in the CDR3. Germline V lookup: CDR1 GTSNPN, CDR2 SVGIG (reference sequence). CDR3 loop: CAWSVIGSDTEQFF. The DNA of the CDR3 is TGTGCCTGGAGTGTAATCGGGAGCGACACTGAGCAGTTCTTC.

The gene calls are TRBV18 and TRBJ2-2; 14 nucleotides align to TRBD2. CDR1 and CDR2 (germline): KGHSH, LQKENI. This CDR3 is 19 amino acids long. V shed 1 base and J 2 bases; nucleotides not matched to a gene: 6. DNA for the CDR3: TGTGCCAGCTCACCACGGGGACTAGCGGGGGCCTCTAACACCGGGGAGCTGTTTTTT. Translating gives CASSPRGLAGASNTGELFF. Together with reference TRBV18 and TRBJ2-2, the CDR3 gives the full variable domain: NAGVMQNPRHLVRRRGQEARLRCSPMKGHSHVYWYRQLPEEGLKFMVYLQKENIIDESGMPKERFSAEFPKEGPSILRIQQVVRGDSAAYFCASSPRGLAGASNTGELFFGEGSRLTVL.

This clone was recorded once. The V gene is TRBV13, the J gene TRBJ1-1; no clear D. Germline CDR1 reads PRHDT; CDR2 reads FYEKMQ (reference sequence). The V end lost 5 bases, the J end lost 1 base, and 17 bases lay between the germline ends. The CDR3 is 16 residues long. The CDR3 nucleotides are TGTGCCAGCAGCCCGCGGGGTATCCCACCGAACACTGAAGCTTTCTTT. As protein: CASSPRGIPPNTEAFF. Full variable domain (outside the CDR3, taken from reference TRBV13 and TRBJ1-1): AAGVIQSPRHLIKEKRETATLKCYPIPRHDTVYWYQQGPGQDPQFLISFYEKMQSDKGSIPDRFSAQQFSDYHSELNMSSLELGDSALYFCASSPRGIPPNTEAFFGQGTRLTVV.

This clone was recorded a few times. The chain uses TRBV27 and TRBJ2-3; TRBD2 matches 14 bases. There are 19 residues in the CDR3. V lost 5 bases, J lost 2 bases, and 12 bases stayed unmatched. The germline V gene has CDR1 MNHEY and CDR2 SMNVEV (reference sequence). The CDR3 loop reads CASSRTSGGPPRLTDTQYF. CDR3 nucleotide sequence: TGTGCCAGCAGTCGGACTAGCGGGGGGCCCCCCAGACTCACAGATACGCAGTATTTT.

The V and J genes are TRBV7-9 and TRBJ2-1; 7 bases map to TRBD1. The V segment lost 7 bases and the J segment 5 bases; nucleotides outside the gene matches: 14. The germline CDR1 and CDR2 sequences are SEHNR and FQNEAQ (reference sequence). This CDR3 contains 16 residues. This chain's CDR3 is CASTILRDRNNNEQFF. Here the CDR3 DNA reads TGTGCCAGCACCATATTGAGGGACAGAAATAACAATGAGCAGTTCTTC.

The chain couples TRBV5-5 to TRBJ2-5; 10 nucleotides match TRBD2. From germline, CDR1 is SGHKS and CDR2 YYEKEE (reference sequence). The CDR3 spans 15 residues. V trimming: 4 bases; J trimming: 5 bases; junction bases outside the gene matches: 8. CDR3 region: CASSIGTSDWETQYF. The DNA of the CDR3 is TGTGCCAGCAGCATCGGGACTAGCGACTGGGAGACCCAGTACTTC.

CDR3 bases: TGTGCCACCAGCAGAGAAGTAGACAGGCACGAGCAGTACTTC. It encodes CATSREVDRHEQYF. This chain joins TRBV15 and TRBJ2-7; TRBD1 is a possible D gene (6 bases). Per germline, CDR1 LNHNV and CDR2 YYDKDF (reference sequence). The CDR3 totals 14 residues. The germline V and J ends were trimmed by 0 bases and 5 bases, with 11 bases remaining between them. The variable domain in full, completed from reference TRBV15 and TRBJ2-7, reads DAMVIQNPRYQVTQFGKPVTLSCSQTLNHNVMYWYQQKSSQAPKLLFHYYDKDFNNEADTPDNFQSRRPNTSFCFLDIRSPGLGDTAMYLCATSREVDRHEQYFGPGTRLTVT.

V and J are TRBV2 and TRBJ2-6, with 10 nucleotides matching TRBD2. V was pared by 2 bases and J by 0 bases, with 4 bases of the junction left unmatched. Per germline, CDR1 SNHLY and CDR2 FYNNEI. The CDR3 runs 18 residues. CDR3 bases: TGTGCCAGCAGTGAAACTAGCGGGGCCCTCTCTGGGGCCAACGTCCTGACTTTC. Residues: CASSETSGALSGANVLTF.

Only a few counts were recorded for this clone. The V gene is TRBV6-2 or TRBV6-3, the J gene TRBJ1-1, with a weak D call TRBD1 (6 bases). CDR1 is MNHEY and CDR2 is SVGEGT in the germline V gene. CDR3 length equals 17 residues. V gave up 2 bases and J gave up 3 bases, with 19 bases separating them. Here the CDR3 reads CASSYARKGAGDTEAFF. CDR3 coding DNA: TGTGCCAGCAGTTACGCCAGAAAAGGGGCAGGGGACACTGAAGCTTTCTTT.